Below, 20 T cell receptor beta chains from the same sample are listed, as sequenced in a study of identical twins. MiXCR was run by TCRdb on the 5' RACE reads, yielding one entry per CDR3 protein. This table has about 890,000 distinct CDR3 sequences, 12% appearing once. The same data also contributed to another study, on yellow fever vaccine responses in identical twins.

Sequencing used PBMCs. All receptors derive from a woman between 18 and 30 years old in good health.

The chain links TRBV6-5 to TRBJ2-2, with D possibly matching TRBD1 (6 bases). The germline V gene has CDR1 MNHEY and CDR2 SVGAGI. The V end was cut by 2 bases, the J end by 0 bases, with 7 bases between. The length of the CDR3 is 15 residues. The DNA of the CDR3 is TGTGCCAGCAGTTACAAGGGGGCGAACACCGGGGAGCTGTTTTTT. It encodes CASSYKGANTGELFF.

The chain couples TRBV12-3 or TRBV12-4 to TRBJ2-3; TRBD1 aligns across 8 bases. Losses at the gene ends were 8 bases for V and 6 bases for J; bases not matched to a gene: 4. The CDR3 consists of 12 residues. The CDR3 sequence is CASGNRGDTQYF. DNA of the CDR3: TGTGCCAGCGGTAACAGGGGGGATACGCAGTATTTT.

In this sample, this clonotype turned up many times. This chain connects TRBV29-1 to TRBJ2-3, with D tentatively TRBD1 (6 bases). The germline gives CDR1 SQVTM, CDR2 ANQGSEA. The CDR3 sequence is 13 residues long. Trimming removed 3 bases at V and 2 bases at J, with 9 bases between. For the CDR3, the DNA is TGCAGCGTTGAGGGGGCCACCACAGATACGCAGTATTTT. Translated: CSVEGATTDTQYF.

In this sample, this clonotype turned up many times. CDR3 residues: CASSLTFWRGLAQGVIDQPQHF. The CDR3 DNA follows: TGTGCCAGCAGTTTAACTTTCTGGCGAGGACTAGCACAAGGAGTAATTGATCAGCCCCAGCATTTT. The chain couples TRBV28 to TRBJ1-5; no definite D call. The CDR3 is made up of 22 amino acids. The germline V gene encodes CDR1 MDHEN and CDR2 SYDVKM. Trimming stripped 2 bases from V and 5 bases from J, with 34 bases between.

The genes are TRBV6-1 and TRBJ1-1, with D possibly being TRBD1 (6 bases). Trimming removed 8 bases from V and 3 bases from J, with 13 bases in between. Germline V lookup: CDR1 MNHNS, CDR2 SASEGT. The CDR3 length is 13 residues. The CDR3 protein is CASLPGGHTEAFF. CDR3 in DNA: TGTGCCAGCCTACCTGGGGGCCACACTGAAGCTTTCTTT.

A few counts support this clonotype. The CDR3 reads CASSVRQGAPGELFF. Written as DNA, the CDR3 is TGTGCCAGCAGCGTCAGACAGGGGGCCCCCGGGGAGCTGTTTTTT. This chain joins TRBV5-5 and TRBJ2-2; TRBD1 matches 10 bases. Germline-derived CDR1 and CDR2 are SGHKS and YYEKEE (reference sequence). The length of the CDR3 is 15 residues. Trimming cost V 4 bases and J 6 bases; bases outside gene matches: 6.

V usage is TRBV4-1 and J usage is TRBJ2-3, with D tentatively TRBD1 (6 bases). The CDR3 contains 16 residues. CDR1 and CDR2 from the germline V gene are MGHRA and YSYEKL. With 0 bases removed from V and 2 bases from J, the gap between germline ends came to 12 bases. The CDR3 loop reads CASSQDGTGFTDTQYF. CDR3 sequence (DNA): TGCGCCAGCAGCCAAGATGGTACAGGGTTCACAGATACGCAGTATTTT.

There are a few counts of this clonotype. V gene TRBV7-8 combines with J gene TRBJ1-2, with 9 bases matching TRBD1. The length of the CDR3 is 16 residues. Germline-derived CDR1 and CDR2 are SGHVS and FQNEAQ. Trimming removed 2 bases from V and 4 bases from J; junction bases left unmatched: 8. The CDR3 loop reads CASSLSRQGGVYGYTF. The CDR3 region has the DNA TGTGCCAGCAGCTTATCCCGACAGGGGGGGGTCTATGGCTACACCTTC.

Here the CDR3 reads CASSVAGGGGSYEQYF. CDR3 coding DNA: TGTGCCAGCAGCGTAGCTGGTGGGGGGGGCTCCTACGAGCAGTACTTC. The chain joins TRBV9 to TRBJ2-7, with 7 bases identical to TRBD2. CDR1 SGDLS and CDR2 YYNGEE come from the germline V gene. The V gene end was trimmed by 0 bases and the J gene end by 0 bases; junction bases not matched to a gene: 6. CDR3 length: 16 residues.

The rearrangement uses TRBV27 and TRBJ2-7, with TRBD2 identical over 13 bases. Germline assignment: CDR1 MNHEY and CDR2 SMNVEV (reference sequence). The V gene end was trimmed by 2 bases and the J gene end by 5 bases; junction bases not matched to a gene: 6. CDR3 length: 16 residues. The CDR3 sequence is CASSLLRTSGGHEQYF. The CDR3 nucleotides read TGTGCCAGCAGTTTACTAAGGACTAGCGGGGGCCACGAGCAGTACTTC.

This clonotype was counted between two and nine times. The chain recombines TRBV28 with TRBJ1-2; D is possibly TRBD1 (5 bases). Germline V lookup: CDR1 MDHEN, CDR2 SYDVKM. The V end was cut by 4 bases, the J end by 8 bases, with 17 bases between. The CDR3 length is 14 residues. The CDR3 region is CASSSGPHPGGYTF. As DNA, the CDR3 is TGTGCCAGCAGTTCGGGACCCCACCCGGGGGGCTACACCTTC.

This sequence joins TRBV2 and TRBJ1-5; D might be TRBD1 (5 bases). V lost 0 bases to trimming and J lost 5 bases, with 8 bases between them. In germline, CDR1 is SNHLY, CDR2 FYNNEI. The CDR3 extends over 14 amino acids. The CDR3 DNA reads TGTGCCAGCAGTGAAGCCAGAGGGGATCAGCCCCAGCATTTT. This gives the protein CASSEARGDQPQHF.

This clonotype showed up just a few times. The chain combines TRBV20-1 with TRBJ2-5, with a possible D match to TRBD1 (6 bases). CDR1 is DFQATT and CDR2 is SNEGSKA in the germline V gene (reference sequence). V was cut by 0 bases and J by 1 base, with 24 bases left in between. This CDR3 is 19 amino acids long. CDR3 protein: CSARDRVRQALNLQETQYF. CDR3 nucleotide sequence: TGCAGTGCTAGAGATCGCGTGAGACAGGCTCTAAACCTCCAAGAGACCCAGTACTTC.

The chain uses TRBV20-1 and TRBJ1-1; possibly TRBD1 for D (5 bases). The germline V gene has CDR1 DFQATT and CDR2 SNEGSKA (reference sequence). This CDR3 has 14 residues. V dropped 6 bases and J dropped 7 bases, with 21 bases sitting between them. The CDR3 is CSAHPAGQGIEAFF. CDR3 DNA sequence: TGCAGTGCCCACCCTGCCGGTCAGGGAATTGAAGCTTTCTTT.

This clonotype has only a few counts. The rearrangement joins TRBV20-1 to TRBJ2-7; D not resolved. The CDR3 consists of 14 residues. Germline values: CDR1 DFQATT, CDR2 SNEGSKA (reference sequence). V was clipped by 6 bases and J by 2 bases, with 17 bases between them. CDR3 protein: CSAQTDNRPYEQYF. CDR3 DNA: TGCAGTGCCCAAACCGACAATAGACCCTACGAGCAGTACTTC.

This clonotype was seen a few times. CDR3 loop: CASSLGDTGNTGELFF. The DNA of the CDR3 is TGTGCCAGCAGTTTAGGAGACACTGGGAACACCGGGGAGCTGTTTTTT. The J gene is TRBJ2-2, the V gene TRBV12-3 or TRBV12-4; D not resolved. This CDR3 comprises 16 residues. The ends were cut back, 1 base at V and 1 base at J, with 10 bases in the middle.

The rearrangement joins TRBV11-2 to TRBJ2-3; 15 bases agree with TRBD2. This CDR3 has 19 amino acids. In germline, CDR1 is SGHAT, CDR2 FQNNGV. The J segment lost 1 base and the V segment lost 7 bases, leaving 12 bases of the junction unmatched. This chain's CDR3 is CASTPTGLAGGRGTDTQYF. The CDR3 DNA sequence: TGTGCCAGCACCCCAACGGGACTAGCGGGAGGAAGGGGCACAGATACGCAGTATTTT.

The rearrangement uses TRBV2 and TRBJ2-7, with 7 positions matching TRBD1. Germline V gene lookup returns CDR1 SNHLY and CDR2 FYNNEI. The length of the CDR3 is 19 residues. V lost 2 bases and J lost 7; bases outside the gene matches: 23. The CDR3 DNA sequence: TGTGCCAGCAGTGAAAGACTTCCGGTGGGGGACAGACGTTTGGGGGAGCAGTACTTC. Residues: CASSERLPVGDRRLGEQYF.

The chain couples TRBV11-1 to TRBJ2-6; D is tentatively TRBD1 or TRBD2 (7 bases each). The CDR3 totals 19 residues. V lost 5 bases and J lost 0, with 20 bases in between. Germline CDR1 and CDR2: SGHAT and FQDESV (reference sequence). CDR3 residues: CASSQRGGTANSGANVLTF. CDR3 DNA sequence: TGTGCCAGCAGCCAGCGGGGAGGGACAGCGAACTCTGGGGCCAACGTCCTGACTTTC.

V is TRBV10-2 and J is TRBJ2-7; TRBD2 matches at 13 bases. Per the germline V gene, CDR1 is WSHSY and CDR2 is SAAADI. CDR3 length: 15 amino acids. The J segment lost 3 bases and the V segment lost 7 bases, leaving 6 bases of the junction unmatched. CDR3 coding DNA: TGCGCCAGCACCGGGACTAGCGGGATATACTACGAGCAGTACTTC. Translating it yields CASTGTSGIYYEQYF.